The present T cell receptor (beta chain) was sequenced within a study of shared clonotypes between healthy human individuals. The table came from immunoSEQ multiplex PCR; TCRdb's copy has only in-frame clones and leaves some out. The sample includes 1,500,000 or so clones, approximately 98.5% seen only once; the top ten take approximately 0.38%. The sequence was collected from a man aged 25-45 years in good health. Sequenced input: naive CD4+ T cells sorted from blood. Subset here: CD45RA+ positively selected.

The CDR3 region is CASRPTGTAQGEQYF. As DNA, the CDR3 is TGTGCCAGCAGACCTACTGGGACCGCGCAGGGCGAGCAGTACTTC. The chain employs TRBV11-2 and TRBJ2-7; D is possibly TRBD1 or TRBD2 (5 bases each). The V end lost 6 bases, the J end lost 6 bases, and 21 bases lay between the germline ends. This CDR3 has 15 residues. The germline CDR1 and CDR2 sequences are SGHAT and FQNNGV.